The entry below gives a single T cell receptor (beta chain) sequence along with its context. The data originate from a study of T cell changes during pregnancy in multiple sclerosis. Assay used: immunoSEQ multiplex PCR; TCRdb lists only in-frame clones, some missing. The sample holds 70,000 to 80,000 clones; approximately 92% are singletons and the top ten take 0.9% to 1.2%. Germline V CDR1 and CDR2: SGHKS, YYEKEE (reference sequence). The CDR3 contains 14 residues. J lost 4 bases, V lost 0 bases, and 3 bases had no gene match. This receptor was obtained from a female donor with multiple sclerosis, enrolled in a pregnancy study. The chain recombines TRBV5-5 with TRBJ2-5; 7 bases map to TRBD2. The sample consisted of peripheral blood, taken in the first trimester of pregnancy. The CDR3 reads CASSLVPSGETQYF. The DNA of the CDR3 is TGTGCCAGCAGCTTGGTCCCTAGCGGAGAGACCCAGTACTTC. The entire variable domain, with the rest obtained from reference TRBV5-5 and TRBJ2-5, is as follows: DAGVTQSPTHLIKTRGQQVTLRCSPISGHKSVSWYQQVLGQGPQFIFQYYEKEERGRGNFPDRFSARQFPNYSSELNVNALLLGDSALYLCASSLVPSGETQYFGPGTRLLVL.